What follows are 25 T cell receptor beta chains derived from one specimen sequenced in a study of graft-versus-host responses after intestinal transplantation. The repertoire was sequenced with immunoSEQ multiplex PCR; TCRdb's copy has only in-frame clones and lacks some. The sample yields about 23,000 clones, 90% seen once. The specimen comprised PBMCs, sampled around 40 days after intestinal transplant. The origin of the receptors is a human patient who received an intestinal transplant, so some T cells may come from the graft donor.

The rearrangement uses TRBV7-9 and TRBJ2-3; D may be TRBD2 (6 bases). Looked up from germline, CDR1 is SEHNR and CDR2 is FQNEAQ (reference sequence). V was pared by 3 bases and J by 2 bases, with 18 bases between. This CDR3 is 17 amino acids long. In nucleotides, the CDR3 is TGTGCCAGCAGCTTGGAGGAGGAAGGGAGGTCCACAGATACGCAGTATTTT. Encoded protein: CASSLEEEGRSTDTQYF.

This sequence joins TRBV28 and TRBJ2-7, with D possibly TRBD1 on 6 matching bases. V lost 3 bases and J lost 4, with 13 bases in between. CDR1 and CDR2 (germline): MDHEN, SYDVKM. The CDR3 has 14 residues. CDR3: CASSFKGTPYEQYF. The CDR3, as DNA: TGTGCCAGCAGTTTTAAAGGGACACCGTACGAGCAGTACTTC.

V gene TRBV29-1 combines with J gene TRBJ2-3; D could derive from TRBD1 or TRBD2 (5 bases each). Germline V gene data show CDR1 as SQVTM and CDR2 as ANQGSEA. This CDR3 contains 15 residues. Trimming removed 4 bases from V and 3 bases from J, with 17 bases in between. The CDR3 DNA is TGCAGCGTTGCCGGGACGGTGTTAAGGACAGATACGCAGTATTTT. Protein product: CSVAGTVLRTDTQYF.

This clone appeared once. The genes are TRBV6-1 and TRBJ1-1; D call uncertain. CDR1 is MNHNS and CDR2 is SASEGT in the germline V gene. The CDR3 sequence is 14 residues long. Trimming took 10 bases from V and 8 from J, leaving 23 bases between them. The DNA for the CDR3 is TGTGCCACTATGGGGTCACGACAAGTCCCAGAAGCTTTCTTT. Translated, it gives CATMGSRQVPEAFF.

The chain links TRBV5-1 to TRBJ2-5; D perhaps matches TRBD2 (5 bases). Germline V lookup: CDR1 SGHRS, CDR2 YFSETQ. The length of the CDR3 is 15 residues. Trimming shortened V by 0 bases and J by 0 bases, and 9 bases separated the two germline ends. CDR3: CASSLAGMDQETQYF. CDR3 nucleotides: TGCGCCAGCAGCTTGGCCGGGATGGACCAAGAGACCCAGTACTTC.

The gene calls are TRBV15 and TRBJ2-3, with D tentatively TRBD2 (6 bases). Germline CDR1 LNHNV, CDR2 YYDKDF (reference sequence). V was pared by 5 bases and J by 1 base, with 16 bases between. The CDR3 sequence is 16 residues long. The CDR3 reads CATSQKGGWGTDTQYF. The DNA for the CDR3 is TGTGCCACCAGCCAGAAGGGAGGTTGGGGCACAGATACGCAGTATTTT.

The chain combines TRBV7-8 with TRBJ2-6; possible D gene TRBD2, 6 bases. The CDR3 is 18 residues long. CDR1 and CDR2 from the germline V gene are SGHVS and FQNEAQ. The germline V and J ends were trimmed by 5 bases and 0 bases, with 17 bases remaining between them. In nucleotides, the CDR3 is TGTGCCAGCAGCGACCCGGGGGACCCGCGCTCTGGGGCCAACGTCCTGACTTTC. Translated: CASSDPGDPRSGANVLTF.

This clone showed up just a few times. For the CDR3, the DNA is TGTGCCAGCAGCCAAGTGGAGACCCAGTACTTC. Residues: CASSQVETQYF. V usage is TRBV14 and J usage is TRBJ2-5; D is unclear. Trimming removed 1 base at V and 5 bases at J, with 2 bases between. This CDR3 is built from 11 residues. Germline V lookup: CDR1 SGHDN, CDR2 FVKESK.

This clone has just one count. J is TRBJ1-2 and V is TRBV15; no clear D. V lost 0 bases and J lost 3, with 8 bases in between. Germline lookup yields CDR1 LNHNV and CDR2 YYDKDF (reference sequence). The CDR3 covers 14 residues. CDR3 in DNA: TGTGCCACCAGCAGAGATAAGGACTACTATGGCTACACCTTC. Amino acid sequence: CATSRDKDYYGYTF.

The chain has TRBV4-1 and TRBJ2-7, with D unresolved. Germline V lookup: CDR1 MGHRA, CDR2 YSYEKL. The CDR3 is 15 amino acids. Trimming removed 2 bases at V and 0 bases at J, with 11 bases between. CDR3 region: CASSQLPGPSYEQYF. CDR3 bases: TGCGCCAGCAGCCAACTTCCCGGGCCCTCCTACGAGCAGTACTTC.

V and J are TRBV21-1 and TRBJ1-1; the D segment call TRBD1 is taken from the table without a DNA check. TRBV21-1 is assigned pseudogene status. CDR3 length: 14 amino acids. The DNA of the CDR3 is TGTGCCATCCGGCCCGGCAGGGGGTGGACTGAAGCTTTCTTT. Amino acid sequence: CAIRPGRGWTEAFF.

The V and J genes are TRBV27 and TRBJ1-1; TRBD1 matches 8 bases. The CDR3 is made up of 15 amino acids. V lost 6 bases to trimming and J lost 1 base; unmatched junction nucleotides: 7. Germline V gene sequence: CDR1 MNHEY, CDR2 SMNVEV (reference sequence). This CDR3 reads CASSLSGTGNTEAFF. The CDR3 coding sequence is TGTGCCAGCAGCCTATCAGGGACAGGGAACACTGAAGCTTTCTTT.

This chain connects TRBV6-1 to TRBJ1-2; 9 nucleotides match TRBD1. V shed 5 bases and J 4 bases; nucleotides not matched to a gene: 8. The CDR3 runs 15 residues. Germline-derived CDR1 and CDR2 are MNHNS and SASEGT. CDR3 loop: CASSTDRGFSYGYTF. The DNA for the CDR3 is TGTGCCAGCAGTACGGACAGGGGCTTTTCCTATGGCTACACCTTC.

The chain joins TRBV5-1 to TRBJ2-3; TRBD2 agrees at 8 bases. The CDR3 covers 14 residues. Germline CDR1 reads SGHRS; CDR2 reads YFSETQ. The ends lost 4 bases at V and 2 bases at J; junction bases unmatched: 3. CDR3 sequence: CASSVSGNTDTQYF. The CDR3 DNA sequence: TGCGCCAGCAGCGTTAGCGGGAACACAGATACGCAGTATTTT.

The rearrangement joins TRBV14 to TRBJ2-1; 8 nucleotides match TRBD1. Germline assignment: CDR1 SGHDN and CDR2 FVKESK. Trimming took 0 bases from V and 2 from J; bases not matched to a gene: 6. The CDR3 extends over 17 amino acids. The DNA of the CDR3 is TGTGCCAGCAGCCAAGATCCCGCAGGGGGCCCCTACAATGAGCAGTTCTTC. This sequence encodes CASSQDPAGGPYNEQFF.

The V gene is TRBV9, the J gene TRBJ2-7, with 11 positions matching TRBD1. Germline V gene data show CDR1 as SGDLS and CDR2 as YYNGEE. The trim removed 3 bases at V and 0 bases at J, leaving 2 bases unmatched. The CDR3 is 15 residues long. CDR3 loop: CASSGTGGNSYEQYF. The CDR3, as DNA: TGTGCCAGCAGCGGGACAGGGGGCAACTCCTACGAGCAGTACTTC.

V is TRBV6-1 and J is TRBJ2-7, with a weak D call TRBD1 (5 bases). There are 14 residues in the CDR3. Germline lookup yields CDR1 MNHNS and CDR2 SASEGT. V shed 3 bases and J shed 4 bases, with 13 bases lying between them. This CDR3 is CASSDRVDVYEQYF. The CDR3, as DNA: TGTGCCAGCAGTGACAGGGTGGACGTGTACGAGCAGTACTTC.

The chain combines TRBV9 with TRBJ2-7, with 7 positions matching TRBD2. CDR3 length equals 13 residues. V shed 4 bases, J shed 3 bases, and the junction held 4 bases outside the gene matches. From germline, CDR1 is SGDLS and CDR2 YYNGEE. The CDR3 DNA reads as TGTGCCAGCAGCTCCAGCGGGAACTACGAGCAGTACTTC. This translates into CASSSSGNYEQYF. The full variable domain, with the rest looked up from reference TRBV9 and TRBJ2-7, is DSGVTQTPKHLITATGQRVTLRCSPRSGDLSVYWYQQSLDQGLQFLIQYYNGEERAKGNILERFSAQQFPDLHSELNLSSLELGDSALYFCASSSSGNYEQYFGPGTRLTVT.

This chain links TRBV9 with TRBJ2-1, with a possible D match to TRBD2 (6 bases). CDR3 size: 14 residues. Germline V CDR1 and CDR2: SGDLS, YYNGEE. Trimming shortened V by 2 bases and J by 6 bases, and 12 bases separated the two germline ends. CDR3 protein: CASSVGQGGNEQFF. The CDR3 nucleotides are TGTGCCAGCAGCGTCGGGCAGGGAGGCAATGAGCAGTTCTTC.

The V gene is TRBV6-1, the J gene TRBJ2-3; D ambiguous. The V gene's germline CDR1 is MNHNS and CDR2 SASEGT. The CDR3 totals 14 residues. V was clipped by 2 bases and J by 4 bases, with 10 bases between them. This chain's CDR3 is CASSEPGIADTQYF. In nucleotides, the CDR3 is TGTGCCAGCAGTGAACCGGGTATCGCAGATACGCAGTATTTT.

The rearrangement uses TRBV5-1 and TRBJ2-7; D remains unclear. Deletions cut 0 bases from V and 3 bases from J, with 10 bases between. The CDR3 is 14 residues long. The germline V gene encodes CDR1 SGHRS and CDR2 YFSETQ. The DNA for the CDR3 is TGCGCCAGCAGCTTGGGCCCTTTTTTCTACGAGCAGTACTTC. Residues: CASSLGPFFYEQYF.

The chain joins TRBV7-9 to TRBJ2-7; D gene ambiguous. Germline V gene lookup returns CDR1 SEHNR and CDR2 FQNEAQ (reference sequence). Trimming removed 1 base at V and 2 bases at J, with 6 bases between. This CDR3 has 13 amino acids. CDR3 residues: CASSLVRPYEQYF. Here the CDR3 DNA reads TGTGCCAGCAGCTTAGTCCGACCCTACGAGCAGTACTTC.

CDR3 sequence: CASSLGAGPYEQYF. The CDR3 coding sequence is TGTGCCAGCAGCTTAGGGGCGGGACCTTACGAGCAGTACTTC. J is TRBJ2-7 and V is TRBV7-3; D might be TRBD2 (6 bases). Germline CDR1 SGHTA, CDR2 FQGTGA. Trimming pared 2 bases from V and 4 bases from J, leaving 12 bases between. The CDR3 is 14 amino acids.

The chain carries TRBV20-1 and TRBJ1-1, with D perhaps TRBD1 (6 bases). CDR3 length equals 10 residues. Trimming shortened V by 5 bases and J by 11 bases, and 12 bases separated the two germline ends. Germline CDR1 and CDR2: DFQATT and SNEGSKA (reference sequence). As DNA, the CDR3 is TGCAGTGCTCCACAGGGAGTGGCTTTCTTT. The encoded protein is CSAPQGVAFF.

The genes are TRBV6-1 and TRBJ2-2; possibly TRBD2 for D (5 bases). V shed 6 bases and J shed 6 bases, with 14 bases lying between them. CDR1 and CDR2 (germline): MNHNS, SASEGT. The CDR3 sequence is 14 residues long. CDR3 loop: CASSPLEGSGELFF. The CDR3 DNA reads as TGTGCCAGCAGCCCCCTAGAGGGCTCCGGGGAGCTGTTTTTT.